The T cell receptor beta chain described here comes from a study of cytomegalovirus exposure and HLA in healthy donors. The table came from immunoSEQ multiplex PCR; TCRdb's copy has only in-frame clones and leaves some out. The table shows approximately 150,000 clones, with roughly 86% occurring only once. Notes on the study in general: A list of approximately 160 TCR beta chains associated with cytomegalovirus was given.

As to this clone: The antigen remains unidentified.

The germline gives CDR1 SGHTA, CDR2 FQGNSA. The CDR3 covers 12 residues. Trimming stripped 4 bases from V and 4 bases from J, with 8 bases between. The genes are TRBV7-2 and TRBJ2-7; perhaps TRBD2 as D (5 bases). The clonotype was recovered from a man between 18 and 35 years old in good health and CMV-seropositive. Sequenced material: PBMCs. CDR3 sequence reads: CASSSQRYEQYF. The CDR3 DNA sequence: TGTGCCAGCAGCTCTCAGCGGTACGAGCAGTACTTC.